This TCR beta chain was sequenced for a study of shared clonotypes between healthy human individuals. Terminally differentiated effector memory CD45RA+ cells were excluded by CCR7 positive selection of CD45RO-negative cells. All participating donors were Caucasian adults from Nashville, Tennessee. Deep was the level used in running the assay. Assay used: immunoSEQ multiplex PCR; TCRdb lists only in-frame clones, some missing. The table shows roughly 2.1 million clones, with about 92% occurring only once. The specimen sequenced was naive CD8+ T cells from PBMCs. This TCR derives from a man aged 18 to 29 in good health. Some clones in this sample may be carry-over from other donors' samples.

As DNA, the CDR3 is TGCGCCAGCAGCCTATTGACCTACAATGAGCAGTTCTTC. Translating it yields CASSLLTYNEQFF. The genes are TRBV4-1 and TRBJ2-1; no clear D gene. Germline loops: CDR1 MGHRA, CDR2 YSYEKL. CDR3 size: 13 residues. V shed 4 bases and J shed 2 bases, with 6 bases lying between them.